This TCR beta chain was found in a study of blood T cell repertoires in COVID-19. Study context: Samples of COVID-19 (acute and convalescent) were obtained from the United States, Italy and Spain. The cDNA or gDNA used as material had been derived from T cells, B-cell-depleted T cells, or PBMCs.

In the original processing: The authors estimated nucleated cell counts from reference gene primer amplification. Data came from immunoSEQ multiplex PCR; TCRdb stores just in-frame clones and leaves some out. Clone size and the V and J calls come from that table; the DNA yielded D and trimming. Seen here are about 360,000 clones, 75% to 90% observed once, and the top ten hold about 7%. Enrolment of Seattle patients took place during active infection, and they were followed longitudinally. The CDR3 is made up of 15 amino acids. V was pared by 3 bases and J by 2 bases, with 14 bases between. Germline values: CDR1 MNHEY, CDR2 SVGAGI.

This sequence was found in a woman aged 60-75 years with COVID-19, enrolled during active disease. V is TRBV6-5 and J is TRBJ2-7, with D perhaps matching TRBD1 (8 bases). Input material: peripheral blood. In DNA, the CDR3 is TGTGCCAGCAGTTATCAACAGGGGGGGACCTACGAGCAGTACTTC. This encodes CASSYQQGGTYEQYF.